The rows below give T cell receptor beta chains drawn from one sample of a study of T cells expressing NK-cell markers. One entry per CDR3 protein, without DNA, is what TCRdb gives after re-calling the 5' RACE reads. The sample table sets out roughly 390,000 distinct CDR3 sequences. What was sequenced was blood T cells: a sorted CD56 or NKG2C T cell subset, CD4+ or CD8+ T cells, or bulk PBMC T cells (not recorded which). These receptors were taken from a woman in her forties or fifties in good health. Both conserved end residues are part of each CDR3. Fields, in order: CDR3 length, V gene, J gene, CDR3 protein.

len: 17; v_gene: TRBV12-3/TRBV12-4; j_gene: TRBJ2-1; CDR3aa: CASSFWGSGNLGNEQFF
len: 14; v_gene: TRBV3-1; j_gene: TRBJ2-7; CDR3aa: CASTPGTEFYEQYF
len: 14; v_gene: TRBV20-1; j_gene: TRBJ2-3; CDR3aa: CSAVKAGSTDTQYF
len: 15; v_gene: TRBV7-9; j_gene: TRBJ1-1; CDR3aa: CASSSPFTRNTEAFF
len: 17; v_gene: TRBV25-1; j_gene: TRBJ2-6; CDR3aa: CASSANQQGAGANVLTF
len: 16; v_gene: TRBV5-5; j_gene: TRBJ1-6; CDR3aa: CASSTRTDKYNSPLHF
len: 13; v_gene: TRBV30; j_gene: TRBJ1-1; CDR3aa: CAWSVIWQGEAFF
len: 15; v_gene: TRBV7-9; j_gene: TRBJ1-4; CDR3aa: CASSGTGGFNEKLFF
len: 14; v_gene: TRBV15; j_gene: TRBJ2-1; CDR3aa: CATSRAGPYNEQFF
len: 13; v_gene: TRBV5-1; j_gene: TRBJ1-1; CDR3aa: CASSLGGETEAFF
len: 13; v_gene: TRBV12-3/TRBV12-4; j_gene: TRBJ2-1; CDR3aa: CASNQFHGNEQFF
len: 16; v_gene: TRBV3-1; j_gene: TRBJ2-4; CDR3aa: CASSPKTSGRRNIQYF
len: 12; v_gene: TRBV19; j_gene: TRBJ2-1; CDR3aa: CASRISGDEQFF
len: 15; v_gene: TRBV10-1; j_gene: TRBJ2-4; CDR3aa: CASSAGGTAKNIQYF
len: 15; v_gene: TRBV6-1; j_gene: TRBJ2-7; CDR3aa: CASFFSGPSSYEQYF
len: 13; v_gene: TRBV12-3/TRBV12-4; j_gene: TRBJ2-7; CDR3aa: CASSFLPSYEQYF
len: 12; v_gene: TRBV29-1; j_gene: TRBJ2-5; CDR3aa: CSVRSGPETQYF
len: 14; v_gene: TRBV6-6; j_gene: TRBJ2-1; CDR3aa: CASTSSALVFEQFF
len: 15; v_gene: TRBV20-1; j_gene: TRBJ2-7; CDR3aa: CSARDDTGGVVGQYF
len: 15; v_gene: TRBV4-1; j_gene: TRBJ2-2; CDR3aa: CASSGSGSITGELFF
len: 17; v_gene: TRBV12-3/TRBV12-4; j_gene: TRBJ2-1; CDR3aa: CASRHRAGLAGVPEQFF
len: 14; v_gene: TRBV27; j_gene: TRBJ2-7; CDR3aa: CASIGGTSENEQYF
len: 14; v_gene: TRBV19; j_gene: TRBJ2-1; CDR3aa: CATKWDRAYNEQFF
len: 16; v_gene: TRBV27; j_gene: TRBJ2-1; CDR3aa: CASGILNRGPYNEQFF
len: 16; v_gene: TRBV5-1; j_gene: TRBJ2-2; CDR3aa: CASSPAKGARTGELFF
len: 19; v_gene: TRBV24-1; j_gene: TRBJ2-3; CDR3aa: CATSDFPGQAGELTDTQYF
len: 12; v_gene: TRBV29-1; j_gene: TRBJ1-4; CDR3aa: CSVSTGYEKLFF
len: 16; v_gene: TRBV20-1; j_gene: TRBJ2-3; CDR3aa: CSARPLLAGGADTQYF
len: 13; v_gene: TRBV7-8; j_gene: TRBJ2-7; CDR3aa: CASSPRGVYEQYF
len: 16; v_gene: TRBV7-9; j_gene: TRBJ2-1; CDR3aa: CASSSRTRRGGNEQFF
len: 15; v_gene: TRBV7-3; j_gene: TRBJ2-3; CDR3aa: CASSLTGASTDTQYF
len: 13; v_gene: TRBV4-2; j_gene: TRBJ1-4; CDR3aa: CASSLNAEEKLFF
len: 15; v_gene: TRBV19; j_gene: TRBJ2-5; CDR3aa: CASSTSGTGYETQYF
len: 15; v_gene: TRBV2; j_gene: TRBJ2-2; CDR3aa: CASSERTMISGELFF
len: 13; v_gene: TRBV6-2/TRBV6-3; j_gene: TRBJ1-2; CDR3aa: CASSFGQLYGYTF
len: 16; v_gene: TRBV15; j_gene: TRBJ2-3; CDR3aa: CATSRDGTGITDTQYF
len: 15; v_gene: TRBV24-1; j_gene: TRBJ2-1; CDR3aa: CATSDPVRVNNEQFF
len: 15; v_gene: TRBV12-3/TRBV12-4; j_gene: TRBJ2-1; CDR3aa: CASSSTSGRINEQFF
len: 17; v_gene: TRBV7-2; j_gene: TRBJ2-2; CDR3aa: CASSLGLGDLNTGELFF
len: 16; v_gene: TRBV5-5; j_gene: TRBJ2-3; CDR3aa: CASSSRQALGTDTQYF
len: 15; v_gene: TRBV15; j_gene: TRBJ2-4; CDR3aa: CATSREQGGGNIQYF
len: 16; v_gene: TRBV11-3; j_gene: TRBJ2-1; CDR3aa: CASSARSLGGRDEQFF
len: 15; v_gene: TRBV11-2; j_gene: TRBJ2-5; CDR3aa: CASSLEGTGLETQYF
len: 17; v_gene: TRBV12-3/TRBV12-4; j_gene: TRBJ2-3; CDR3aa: CASSSPPGDRGSDTQYF
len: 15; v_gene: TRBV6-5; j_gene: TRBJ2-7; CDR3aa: CASSDSGTRPYEQYF
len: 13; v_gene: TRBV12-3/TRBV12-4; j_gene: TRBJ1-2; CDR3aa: CASSLSTRGGYTF
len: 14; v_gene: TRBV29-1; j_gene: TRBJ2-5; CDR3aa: CSVCFVGLPETQYF
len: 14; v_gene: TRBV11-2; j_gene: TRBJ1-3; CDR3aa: CASRSRTGGTTIYF
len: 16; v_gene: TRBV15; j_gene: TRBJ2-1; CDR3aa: CATSRGGRSSYNEQFF
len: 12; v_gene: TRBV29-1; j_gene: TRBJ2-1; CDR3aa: CSVETIYNEQFF
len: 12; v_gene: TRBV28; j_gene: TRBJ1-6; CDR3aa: CASSVRRSPLHF
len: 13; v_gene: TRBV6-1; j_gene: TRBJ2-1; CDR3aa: CASSETGSNEQFF
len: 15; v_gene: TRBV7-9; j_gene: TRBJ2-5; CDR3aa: CASSFFQGARETQYF
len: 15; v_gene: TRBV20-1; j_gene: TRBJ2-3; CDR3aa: CSARWLAGGADTQYF
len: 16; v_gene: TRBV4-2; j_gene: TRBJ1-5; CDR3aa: CASSQGGAGGTQPQHF
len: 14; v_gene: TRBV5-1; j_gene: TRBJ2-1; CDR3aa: CASSLVLNDNEQFF
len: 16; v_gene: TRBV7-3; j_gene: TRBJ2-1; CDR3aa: CASSPVAGGRGNEQFF
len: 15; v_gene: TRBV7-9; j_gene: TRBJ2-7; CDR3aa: CASSLDRTDFYEQYF
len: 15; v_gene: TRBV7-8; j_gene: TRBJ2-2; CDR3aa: CASSSILLAPGELFF
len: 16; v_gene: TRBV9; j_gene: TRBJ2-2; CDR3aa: CASSVGSGSFTGELFF